The clone carrying this T cell receptor (beta chain) has a handful of counts. Documented treatment: around 19 received Ad26.COV2.S at low or high dose, single or two shots; several received placebo; per-sample allocation not given. Specimens were obtained on day 63 following the first vaccine or placebo injection. The data were produced by immunoSEQ multiplex PCR, yet TCRdb's version contains in-frame clones alone and is incomplete. The profile shows roughly 460,000 clones, roughly nine tenths of them singletons. The data are from a study of Ad26.COV2.S vaccination and SARS-CoV-2 variants. The CDR3 contains 11 residues. V was clipped by 6 bases and J by 3 bases, with 6 bases between them.

This receptor was taken from a person aged 18-60 years who received the Ad26.COV2.S COVID-19 vaccine or a placebo. The sample consisted of peripheral blood, taken in a trial of Ad26.COV2.S vaccine versus placebo. The V call is TRBV12-3 or TRBV12-4, the J call TRBJ2-7, with D hard to call. The CDR3 DNA sequence: TGTGCCAGCAGCCGACTCTACGAGCAGTACTTC. It translates to CASSRLYEQYF.